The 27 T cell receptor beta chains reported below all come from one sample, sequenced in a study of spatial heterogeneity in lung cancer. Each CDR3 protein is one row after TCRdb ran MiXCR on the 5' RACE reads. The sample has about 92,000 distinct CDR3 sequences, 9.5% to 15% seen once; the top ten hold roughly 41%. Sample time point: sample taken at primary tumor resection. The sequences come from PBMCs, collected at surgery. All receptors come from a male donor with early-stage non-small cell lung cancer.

CDR3 bases: TGTGCCTGGAGTGCAATAAACACCGGGGAGCTGTTTTTT. Translated, it gives CAWSAINTGELFF. The chain carries TRBV30 and TRBJ2-2; D call uncertain. Germline V gene sequence: CDR1 GTSNPN, CDR2 SVGIG (reference sequence). CDR3 length: 13 residues. V lost 1 base, J lost 2 bases, and 5 bases lay in between.

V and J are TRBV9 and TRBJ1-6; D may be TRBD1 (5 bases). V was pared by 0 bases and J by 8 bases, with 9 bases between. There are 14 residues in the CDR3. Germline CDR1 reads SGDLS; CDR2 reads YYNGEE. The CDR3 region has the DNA TGTGCCAGCAGCGTAGGCAGGGCGGATTCACCCCTCCACTTT. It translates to CASSVGRADSPLHF.

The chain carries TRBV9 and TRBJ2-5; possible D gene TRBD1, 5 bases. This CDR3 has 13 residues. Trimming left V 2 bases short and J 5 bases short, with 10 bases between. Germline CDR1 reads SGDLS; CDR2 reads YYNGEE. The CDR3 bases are TGTGCCAGCAGCGTCAGGGATATGGAGACCCAGTACTTC. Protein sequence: CASSVRDMETQYF.

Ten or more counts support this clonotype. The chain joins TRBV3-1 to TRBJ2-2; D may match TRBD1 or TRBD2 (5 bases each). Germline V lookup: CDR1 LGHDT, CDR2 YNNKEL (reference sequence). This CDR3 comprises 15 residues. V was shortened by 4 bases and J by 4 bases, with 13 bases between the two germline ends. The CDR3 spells CASSLNRGSTGELFF. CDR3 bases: TGTGCCAGCAGCCTCAATCGGGGCTCCACCGGGGAGCTGTTTTTT.

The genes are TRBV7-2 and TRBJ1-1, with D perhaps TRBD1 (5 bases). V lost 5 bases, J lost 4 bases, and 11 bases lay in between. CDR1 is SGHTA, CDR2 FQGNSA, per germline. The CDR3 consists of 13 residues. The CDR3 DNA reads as TGTGCCAGCAGCCCCACCGGGACCACTGAAGCTTTCTTT. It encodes CASSPTGTTEAFF.

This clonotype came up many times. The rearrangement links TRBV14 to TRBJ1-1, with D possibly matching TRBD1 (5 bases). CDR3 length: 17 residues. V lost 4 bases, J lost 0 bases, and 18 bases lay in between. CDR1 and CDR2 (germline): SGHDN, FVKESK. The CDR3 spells CASSPPPDSTLNTEAFF. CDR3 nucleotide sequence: TGTGCCAGCAGCCCGCCTCCCGACAGTACTCTGAACACTGAAGCTTTCTTT.

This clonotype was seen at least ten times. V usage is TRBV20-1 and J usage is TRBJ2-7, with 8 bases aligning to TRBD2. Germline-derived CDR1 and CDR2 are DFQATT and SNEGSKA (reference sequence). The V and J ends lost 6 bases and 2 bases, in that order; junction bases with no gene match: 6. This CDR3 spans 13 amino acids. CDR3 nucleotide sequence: TGCAGTGCCGAATTAGCGGGAACCTACGAGCAGTACTTC. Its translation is CSAELAGTYEQYF.

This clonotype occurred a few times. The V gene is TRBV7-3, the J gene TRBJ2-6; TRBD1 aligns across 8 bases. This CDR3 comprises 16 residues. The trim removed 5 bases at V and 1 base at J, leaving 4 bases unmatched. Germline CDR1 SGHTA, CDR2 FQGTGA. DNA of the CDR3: TGTGCCAGCAGCCCCCAGGGGGCATCTGGGGCCAACGTCCTGACTTTC. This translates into CASSPQGASGANVLTF.

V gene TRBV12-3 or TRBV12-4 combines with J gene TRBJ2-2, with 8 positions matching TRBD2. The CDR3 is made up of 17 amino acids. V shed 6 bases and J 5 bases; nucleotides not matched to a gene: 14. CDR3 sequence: CASSLGPGGGRTGELFF. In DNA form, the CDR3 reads TGTGCCAGCAGCCTGGGGCCTGGCGGGGGGCGGACCGGGGAGCTGTTTTTT.

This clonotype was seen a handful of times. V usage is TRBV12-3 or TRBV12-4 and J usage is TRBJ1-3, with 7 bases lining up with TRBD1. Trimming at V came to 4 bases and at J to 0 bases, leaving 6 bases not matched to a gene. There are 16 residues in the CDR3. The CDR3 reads CASSSRDRGSGNTIYF. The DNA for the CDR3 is TGTGCCAGCAGTTCCCGGGACAGAGGCTCTGGAAACACCATATATTTT.

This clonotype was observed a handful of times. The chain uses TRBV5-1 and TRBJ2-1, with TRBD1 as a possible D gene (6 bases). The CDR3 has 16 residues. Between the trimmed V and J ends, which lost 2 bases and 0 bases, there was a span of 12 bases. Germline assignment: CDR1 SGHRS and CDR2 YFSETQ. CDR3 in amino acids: CASSLDGQSSYNEQFF. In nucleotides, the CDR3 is TGCGCCAGCAGCTTAGACGGACAGAGCTCCTACAATGAGCAGTTCTTC.

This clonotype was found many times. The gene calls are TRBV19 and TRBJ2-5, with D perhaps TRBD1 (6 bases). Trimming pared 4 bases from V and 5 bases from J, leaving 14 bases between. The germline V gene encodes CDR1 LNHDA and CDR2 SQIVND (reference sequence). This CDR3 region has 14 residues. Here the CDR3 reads CASSTRQDGETQYF. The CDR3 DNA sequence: TGTGCCAGTAGTACGAGACAGGACGGGGAGACCCAGTACTTC.

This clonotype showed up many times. CDR3 DNA sequence: TGTGCCAGCAGTAAGGGGCCTGCGGTGCTGAACACTGAAGCTTTCTTT. It specifies CASSKGPAVLNTEAFF. V and J are TRBV6-2 or TRBV6-3 and TRBJ1-1; the D gene is possibly TRBD1 (5 bases). CDR1 is MNHEY, CDR2 SVGEGT, per germline. V shed 5 bases and J shed 0 bases, with 16 bases lying between them. CDR3 size: 16 residues.

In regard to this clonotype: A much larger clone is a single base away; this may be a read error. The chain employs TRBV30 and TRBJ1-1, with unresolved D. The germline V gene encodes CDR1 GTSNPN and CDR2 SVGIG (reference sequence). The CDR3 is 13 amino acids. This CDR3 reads CARSMRVDTEAFF. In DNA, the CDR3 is TGTGCCCGGAGTATGCGAGTTGACACTGAAGCTTTCTTT.

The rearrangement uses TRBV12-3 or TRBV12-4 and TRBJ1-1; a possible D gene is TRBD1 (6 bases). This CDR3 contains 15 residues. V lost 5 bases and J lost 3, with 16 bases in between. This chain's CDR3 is CASSPGGARDTEAFF. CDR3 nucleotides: TGTGCCAGCAGTCCTGGGGGGGCGCGGGACACTGAAGCTTTCTTT.

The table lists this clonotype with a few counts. CDR3 residues: CASSQQSSNQPQHF. CDR3 coding DNA: TGTGCCAGCAGCCAACAATCTAGCAATCAGCCCCAGCATTTT. The chain has TRBV3-1 and TRBJ1-5; D call uncertain. This CDR3 has 14 residues. Between the trimmed V and J ends, which lost 2 bases and 0 bases, there was a span of 5 bases. Germline V gene lookup returns CDR1 LGHDT and CDR2 YNNKEL (reference sequence). Combining the CDR3 with reference TRBV3-1 and TRBJ1-5 gives the whole variable domain DTAVSQTPKYLVTQMGNDKSIKCEQNLGHDTMYWYKQDSKKFLKIMFSYNNKELIINETVPNRFSPKSPDKAHLNLHINSLELGDSAVYFCASSQQSSNQPQHFGDGTRLSIL.

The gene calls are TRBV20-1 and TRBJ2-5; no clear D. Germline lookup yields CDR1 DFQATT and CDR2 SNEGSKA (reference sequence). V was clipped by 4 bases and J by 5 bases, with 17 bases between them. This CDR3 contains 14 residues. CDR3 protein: CSATAVLFGETQYF. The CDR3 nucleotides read TGCAGTGCTACGGCCGTCCTCTTCGGGGAGACCCAGTACTTC.

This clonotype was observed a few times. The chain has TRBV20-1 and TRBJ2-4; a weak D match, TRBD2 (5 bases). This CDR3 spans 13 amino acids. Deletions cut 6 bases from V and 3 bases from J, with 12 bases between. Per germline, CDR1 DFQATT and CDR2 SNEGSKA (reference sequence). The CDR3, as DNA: TGCAGTGCCTCAGCGGAAATCAAAAACATTCAGTACTTC. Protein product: CSASAEIKNIQYF.

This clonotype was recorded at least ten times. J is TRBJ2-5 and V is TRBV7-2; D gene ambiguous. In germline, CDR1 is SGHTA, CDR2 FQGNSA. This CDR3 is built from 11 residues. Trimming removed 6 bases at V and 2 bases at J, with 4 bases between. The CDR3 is CASREQETQYF. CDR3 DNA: TGTGCCAGCAGAGAACAAGAGACCCAGTACTTC.

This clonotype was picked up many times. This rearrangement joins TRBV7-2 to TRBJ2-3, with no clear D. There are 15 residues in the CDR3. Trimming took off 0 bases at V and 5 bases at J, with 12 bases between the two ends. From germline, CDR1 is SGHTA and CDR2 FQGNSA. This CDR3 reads CASSLAASRGDTQYF. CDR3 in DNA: TGTGCCAGCAGCTTAGCGGCCAGTAGAGGAGATACGCAGTATTTT. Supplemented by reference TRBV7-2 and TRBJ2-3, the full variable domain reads GAGVSQSPSNKVTEKGKDVELRCDPISGHTALYWYRQSLGQGLEFLIYFQGNSAPDKSGLPSDRFSAERTGGSVSTLTIQRTQQEDSAVYLCASSLAASRGDTQYFGPGTRLTVL.

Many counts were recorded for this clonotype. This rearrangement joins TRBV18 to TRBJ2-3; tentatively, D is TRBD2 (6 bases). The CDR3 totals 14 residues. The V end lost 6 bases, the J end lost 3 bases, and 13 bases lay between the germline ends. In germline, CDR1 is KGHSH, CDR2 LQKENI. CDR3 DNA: TGTGCCAGCTCTAGCGGAGTTGCAACAGATACGCAGTATTTT. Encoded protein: CASSSGVATDTQYF. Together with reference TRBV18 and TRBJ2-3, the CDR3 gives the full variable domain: NAGVMQNPRHLVRRRGQEARLRCSPMKGHSHVYWYRQLPEEGLKFMVYLQKENIIDESGMPKERFSAEFPKEGPSILRIQQVVRGDSAAYFCASSSGVATDTQYFGPGTRLTVL.

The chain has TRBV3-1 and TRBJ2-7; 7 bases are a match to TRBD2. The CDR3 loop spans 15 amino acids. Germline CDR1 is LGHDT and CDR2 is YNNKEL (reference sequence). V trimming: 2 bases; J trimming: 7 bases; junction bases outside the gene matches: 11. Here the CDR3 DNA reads TGTGCCAGCAGCCAACTAATAGCGGGTGATTTGGAGCAGTACTTC. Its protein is CASSQLIAGDLEQYF.

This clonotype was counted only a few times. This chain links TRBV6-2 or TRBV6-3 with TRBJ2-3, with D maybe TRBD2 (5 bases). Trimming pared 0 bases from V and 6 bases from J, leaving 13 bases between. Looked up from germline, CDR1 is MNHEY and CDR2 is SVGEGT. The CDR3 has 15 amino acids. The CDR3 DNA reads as TGTGCCAGCAGTTACTCGAATGACTATCCTGATACGCAGTATTTT. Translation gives CASSYSNDYPDTQYF.

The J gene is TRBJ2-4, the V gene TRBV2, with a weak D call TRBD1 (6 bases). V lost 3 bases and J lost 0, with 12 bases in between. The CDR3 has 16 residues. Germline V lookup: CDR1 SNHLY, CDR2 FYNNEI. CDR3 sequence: CASSEQGRLAKNIQYF. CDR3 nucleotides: TGTGCCAGCAGTGAGCAGGGGAGACTAGCCAAAAACATTCAGTACTTC.

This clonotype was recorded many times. Here the CDR3 reads CASSQGPQPPLFF. In nucleotides, the CDR3 is TGTGCCAGCAGCCAAGGGCCCCAGCCTCCTTTGTTCTTC. The chain employs TRBV14 and TRBJ2-1; D unresolved. Trimming cost V 1 base and J 15 bases, with 16 bases left between them. The CDR3 loop spans 13 amino acids. The germline CDR1 and CDR2 sequences are SGHDN and FVKESK. Looking up the rest from reference TRBV14 and TRBJ2-1 gives the full variable domain: EAGVTQFPSHSVIEKGQTVTLRCDPISGHDNLYWYRRVMGKEIKFLLHFVKESKQDESGMPNNRFLAERTGGTYSTLKVQPAELEDSGVYFCASSQGPQPPLFFGPGTRLTVL.

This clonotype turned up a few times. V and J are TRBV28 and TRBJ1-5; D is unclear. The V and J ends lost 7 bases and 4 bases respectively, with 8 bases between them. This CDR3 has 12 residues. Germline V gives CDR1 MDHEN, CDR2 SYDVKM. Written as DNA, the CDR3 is TGTGCCAGCATGGAAGGGAATCAGCCCCAGCATTTT. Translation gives CASMEGNQPQHF.

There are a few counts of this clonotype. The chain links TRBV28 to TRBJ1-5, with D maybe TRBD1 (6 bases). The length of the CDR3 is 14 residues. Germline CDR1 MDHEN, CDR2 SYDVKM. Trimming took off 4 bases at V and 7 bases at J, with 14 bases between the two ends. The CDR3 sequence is CASSSPGGAQPQHF. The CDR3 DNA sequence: TGTGCCAGCAGTTCCCCGGGGGGGGCCCAGCCCCAGCATTTT. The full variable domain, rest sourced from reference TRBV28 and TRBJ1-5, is DVKVTQSSRYLVKRTGEKVFLECVQDMDHENMFWYRQDPGLGLRLIYFSYDVKMKEKGDIPEGYSVSREKKERFSLILESASTNQTSMYLCASSSPGGAQPQHFGDGTRLSIL.